Only a few counts were recorded for the clone carrying this T cell receptor (beta chain). Antigen: not known. There are 15 residues in the CDR3. V lost 0 bases to trimming and J lost 7 bases, with 13 bases between them. Germline V gene sequence: CDR1 SGHTA, CDR2 FQGNSA. This record comes from a study of response to subunit inactivated influenza vaccine. Study results and limitations: Only a handful of new T cells, the authors suggested, are recruited with each seasonal influenza vaccination.

MiXCR, run by TCRdb on the RT-PCR reads, gives a single entry per CDR3 protein. In the table there are 500,000 to 600,000 distinct CDR3 sequences, 13% to 15% of which are singletons. The chain carries TRBV7-2 and TRBJ2-1; D may be TRBD1 or TRBD2 (6 bases each). This clonotype originated in a man aged 45-65 years who received an inactivated influenza vaccine. The sample here was PBMCs from blood, taken 12 days after vaccination. The CDR3 DNA is TGTGCCAGCAGCTTAGCGTTGGGGGGCCTGAATGAGCAGTTCTTC. It specifies CASSLALGGLNEQFF.